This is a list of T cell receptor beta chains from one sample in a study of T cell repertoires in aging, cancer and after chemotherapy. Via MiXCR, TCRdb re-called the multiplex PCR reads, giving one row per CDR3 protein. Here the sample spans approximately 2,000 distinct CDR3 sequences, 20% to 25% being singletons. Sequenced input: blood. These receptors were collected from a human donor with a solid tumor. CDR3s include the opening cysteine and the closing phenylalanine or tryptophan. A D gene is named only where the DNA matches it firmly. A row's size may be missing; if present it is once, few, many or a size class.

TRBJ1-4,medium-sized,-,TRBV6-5,TGTGCCAGCAGTTACTCCGGGGTCGGGGAAAAACTGTTTTTT,CASSYSGVGEKLFF
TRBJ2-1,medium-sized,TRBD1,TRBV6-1,TGTGCCAGCAGTGGCGGACAGGGTAGCTACAATGAGCAGTTCTTC,CASSGGQGSYNEQFF
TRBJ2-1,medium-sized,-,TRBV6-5,TGTGCCAGCAGCCCGACAGGAGACAATGAGCAGTTCTTC,CASSPTGDNEQFF
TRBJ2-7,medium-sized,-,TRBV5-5,TGTGCCAGCAGCAGTGACACTCGTAACTACGAGCAGTACTTC,CASSSDTRNYEQYF
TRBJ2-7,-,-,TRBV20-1,TGCAGTGCTGAGAACTCGGGAGTACTCGAGCAGTACTTC,CSAENSGVLEQYF
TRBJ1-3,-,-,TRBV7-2,TGTGCCAGCAGTTCGACAGTTTCTGGAAACACCATATATTTT,CASSSTVSGNTIYF
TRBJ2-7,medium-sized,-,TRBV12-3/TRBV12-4,TGTGCCACTTCCCTCGACAGGTTTAGCGAGCAGTACTTC,CATSLDRFSEQYF
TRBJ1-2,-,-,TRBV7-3,TGTGCCAGCAGCTTAGGCTCGCAGGGGAGAGGCTACACCTTC,CASSLGSQGRGYTF
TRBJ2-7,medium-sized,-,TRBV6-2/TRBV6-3,TGTGCCAGCAGTTACGGGTCGGAGCAGTACTTC,CASSYGSEQYF
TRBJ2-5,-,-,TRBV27,TGTGCCAGCAGTTCCCCGGCCTACGGTAACCAAGAGACCCAGTACTTC,CASSSPAYGNQETQYF
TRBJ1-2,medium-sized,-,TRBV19,TGTGCCAGTAGTGCCTCTTACTATGGCTACACCTTC,CASSASYYGYTF
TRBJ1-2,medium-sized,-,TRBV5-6,TGTGCCAGCAGCCTAACCCCCAGTGTCGGGGGCTACACCTTC,CASSLTPSVGGYTF
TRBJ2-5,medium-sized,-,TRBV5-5,TGTGCCAGCAGCTCTCGGGGAGGATCCCAAGAGACCCAGTACTTC,CASSSRGGSQETQYF
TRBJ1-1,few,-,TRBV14,TGTGCCAGCAGCCAAGGACGGTTCCAAGCTTTCTTT,CASSQGRFQAFF
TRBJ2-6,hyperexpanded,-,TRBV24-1,TGTGCCACCAGTGACTCGGGACGGTTCTCTGGGGCCAACGTCCTGACTTTC,CATSDSGRFSGANVLTF
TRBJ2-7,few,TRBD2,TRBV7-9,TGTGCCAGCAGCCCCCAGCGACTAGCGGTTTCCTACGAGCAGTACTTC,CASSPQRLAVSYEQYF
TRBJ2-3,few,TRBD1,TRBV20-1,TGCAGTGCCAGACAGGGTAGCACAGATACGCAGTATTTT,CSARQGSTDTQYF
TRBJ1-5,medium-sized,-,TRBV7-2,TGTGCCAGCAGCTTAGGGGTCCAGGGTGGCAATCAGCCCCAGCATTTT,CASSLGVQGGNQPQHF
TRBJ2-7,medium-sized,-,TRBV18,TGTGCCAGCTCACCGGGCGGAAACTACGAGCAGTACTTC,CASSPGGNYEQYF
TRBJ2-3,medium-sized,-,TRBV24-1,TGTGCCACCAGTGGGCAGGGGACAGATACGCAGTATTTT,CATSGQGTDTQYF
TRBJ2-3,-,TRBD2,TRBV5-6,TGTGCCAGCAGCCCCGGGACTAGCGGGGGCCGAGGGGCAGATACGCAGTATTTT,CASSPGTSGGRGADTQYF
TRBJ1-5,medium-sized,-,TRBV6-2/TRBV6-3,TGTGCCAGCATCGAGGACGGAAGCGGCAATCAGCCCCAGCATTTT,CASIEDGSGNQPQHF
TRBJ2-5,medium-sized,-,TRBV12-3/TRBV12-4,TGTGCCAGCACTGGAAGGGGGTCCCAGTACTTC,CASTGRGSQYF
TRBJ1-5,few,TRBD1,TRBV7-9,TGTGCCAGCAGCTTATCAGGGGGAAGCAATCAGCCCCAGCATTTT,CASSLSGGSNQPQHF
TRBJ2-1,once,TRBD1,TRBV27,TGTGCCAGACCGGGACAGACAAACAATGAGCAGTTCTTC,CARPGQTNNEQFF
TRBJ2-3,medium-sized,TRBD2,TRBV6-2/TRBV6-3,TGTGCCAGCAGTTACTCAGCGGGGGGGGCGGATACGCAGTATTTT,CASSYSAGGADTQYF
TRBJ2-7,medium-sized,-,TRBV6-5,TGTGCCAGCAGCTACCTCCGGGGCGAGCAGTACTTC,CASSYLRGEQYF
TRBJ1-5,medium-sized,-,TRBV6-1,TGTGCCAGCAGTGAAGCACCAGGGGAAGTGGCCCAGCATTTT,CASSEAPGEVAQHF
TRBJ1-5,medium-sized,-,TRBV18,TGTGCCAGCTCACCTGGACCCTCCGGCAATCAGCCCCAGCATTTT,CASSPGPSGNQPQHF